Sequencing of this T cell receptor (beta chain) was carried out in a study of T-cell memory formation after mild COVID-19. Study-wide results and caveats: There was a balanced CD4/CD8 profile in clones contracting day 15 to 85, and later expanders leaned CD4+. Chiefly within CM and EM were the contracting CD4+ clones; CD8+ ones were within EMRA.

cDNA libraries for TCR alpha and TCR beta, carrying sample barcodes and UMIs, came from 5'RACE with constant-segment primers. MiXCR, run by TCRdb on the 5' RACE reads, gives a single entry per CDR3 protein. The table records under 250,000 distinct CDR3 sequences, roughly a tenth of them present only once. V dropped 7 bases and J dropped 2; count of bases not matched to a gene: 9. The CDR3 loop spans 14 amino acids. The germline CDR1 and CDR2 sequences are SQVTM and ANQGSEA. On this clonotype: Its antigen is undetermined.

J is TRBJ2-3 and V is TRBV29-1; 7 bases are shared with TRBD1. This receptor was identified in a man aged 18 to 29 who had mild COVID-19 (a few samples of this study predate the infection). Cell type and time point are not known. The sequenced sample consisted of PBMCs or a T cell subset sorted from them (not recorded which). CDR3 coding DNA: TGCAGCGGTCGACAGGGACCACTCACAGATACGCAGTATTTT. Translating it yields CSGRQGPLTDTQYF.